A selection of T cell receptor beta chains follows, all from one sample in a study of T cells in Graves' hyperthyroidism and ophthalmopathy. TCRdb ran MiXCR on the multiplex PCR reads and lists one entry per CDR3 protein. The sample gives some 600,000 distinct CDR3 sequences, approximately 13% of which show up once; approximately 5.7% is in the top ten. The sample taken for sequencing was blood. These receptors were taken from a woman in her twenties or thirties with Graves' hyperthyroidism that later progressed to Graves' ophthalmopathy. CDR3s include the opening cysteine and the closing phenylalanine or tryptophan. The D gene is left open where the match is weak. Only part of the rows carry a size: once, few, many, or a class if the clone is expanded.

d_call	j_call	clone_size	cdr3_length	v_call	cdr3_aa	cdr3_nt
.	TRBJ2-2	many	13	TRBV7-3	CASSTDGTGELFF	TGTGCCAGCAGCACAGACGGCACCGGGGAGCTGTTTTTT
.	TRBJ2-7	.	14	TRBV28	CASTSYTGPYEQYF	TGTGCCAGCACCTCGTATACAGGGCCCTACGAGCAGTACTTC
TRBD1	TRBJ1-6	.	15	TRBV7-9	CASSRTGAGGSPLHF	TGTGCCAGCAGTCGGACAGGGGCTGGTGGTTCACCCCTCCACTTT
TRBD2	TRBJ2-1	many	18	TRBV2	CASSVGAGAQRAVNEQFF	TGTGCCAGCAGTGTGGGTGCGGGAGCCCAAAGGGCCGTGAATGAGCAGTTCTTC
.	TRBJ2-4	few	13	TRBV2	CASSEQGLDIQYF	TGTGCCAGCAGTGAACAGGGCTTAGACATTCAGTACTTC
.	TRBJ1-4	many	14	TRBV20-1	CSAGGRSSNEKLFF	TGCAGTGCTGGCGGACGGAGCTCTAATGAAAAACTGTTTTTT
.	TRBJ2-3	many	13	TRBV18	CASSPGATDTQYF	TGCGCCAGCAGCCCAGGGGCCACAGATACGCAGTATTTT
TRBD1	TRBJ2-7	.	14	TRBV7-9	CASSELDRVGEQYF	TGTGCCAGCAGCGAATTGGACAGGGTGGGCGAGCAGTACTTC
.	TRBJ2-3	.	16	TRBV18	CASSPPVGSLTDTQYF	TGTGCCAGCTCACCACCCGTAGGCAGCCTCACAGATACGCAGTATTTT
TRBD2	TRBJ2-1	.	16	TRBV6-1	CASGRLADVSLNEQFF	TGTGCCAGCGGCAGACTAGCGGACGTGTCGCTAAATGAGCAGTTCTTC
.	TRBJ2-7	.	14	TRBV27	CASSLTRFGYEQYF	TGTGCCAGCAGTTTAACTCGTTTCGGCTACGAGCAGTACTTC
.	TRBJ1-2	many	16	TRBV10-3	CAISDGGADFAYGYTF	TGTGCCATCAGTGATGGGGGGGCCGACTTTGCCTATGGCTACACCTTC
TRBD1	TRBJ1-5	many	16	TRBV12-3/TRBV12-4	CASSPGGTGVPQPQHF	TGTGCCAGCAGTCCAGGGGGGACAGGGGTGCCGCAGCCCCAGCATTTT
TRBD2	TRBJ2-1	many	15	TRBV20-1	CSATRAGGPVDEQFF	TGCAGTGCTACCCGAGCGGGAGGGCCGGTGGATGAGCAGTTCTTC
TRBD1	TRBJ1-1	many	12	TRBV27	CASSRGGTEAFF	TGTGCCAGCAGCAGGGGGGGCACTGAAGCTTTCTTT
.	TRBJ2-3	few	11	TRBV6-2/TRBV6-3	CASTHRSGQYF	TGTGCCAGCACCCACCGCTCGGGGCAGTATTTT
.	TRBJ2-7	.	15	TRBV12-5	CASGSSSGFSYEQYF	TGTGCTAGTGGTTCGTCCAGCGGGTTCTCCTACGAGCAGTACTTC
TRBD1	TRBJ2-7	many	14	TRBV5-1	CASSLMDRGDEQYF	TGCGCCAGCAGCTTAATGGACAGGGGAGACGAGCAGTACTTC
.	TRBJ2-1	.	13	TRBV25-1	CASRSWRYNEQFF	TGTGCCAGCAGGTCTTGGCGGTACAATGAGCAGTTCTTC
TRBD2	TRBJ2-1	.	14	TRBV19	CASRIGTSGHEQFF	TGTGCCAGTAGAATCGGGACTAGCGGCCATGAGCAGTTCTTC
.	TRBJ1-4	many	16	TRBV5-5	CASSAGTPPNGEKLFF	TGTGCCAGCTCCGCCGGGACCCCACCGAACGGGGAAAAACTGTTTTTT
TRBD1	TRBJ2-1	.	14	TRBV27	CASSLGQGAGEQFF	TGTGCCAGCAGTCTGGGACAGGGGGCAGGTGAGCAGTTCTTC